Below are 3 T cell receptor beta chains sequenced from a single sample in a study of blood T cell repertoires in COVID-19. Using immunoSEQ multiplex PCR, the repertoire was profiled, and TCRdb retains in-frame clones only, with some absent. The repertoire holds under 200,000 clones, with around 83% as singletons. Sequenced sample: peripheral blood. These receptors originate from a woman older than 75 with acute or convalescent COVID-19.

A single count supports this clone. The chain couples TRBV5-1 to TRBJ2-2, with 9 bases aligning to TRBD1. There are 14 residues in the CDR3. V was pared by 8 bases and J by 3 bases, with 5 bases of the junction left unmatched. Germline CDR1 is SGHRS and CDR2 is YFSETQ. CDR3 DNA: TGCGCCAGTCAGGACAGGGGAGACACCGGGGAGCTGTTTTTT. This gives the protein CASQDRGDTGELFF.

This chain joins TRBV5-5 and TRBJ2-7; TRBD1 matches at 10 bases. The V segment lost 4 bases and the J segment 3 bases; nucleotides outside the gene matches: 4. Germline V gene sequence: CDR1 SGHKS, CDR2 YYEKEE (reference sequence). The CDR3 runs 14 residues. The CDR3 DNA sequence: TGTGCCAGCAGCCTCGGACAGGGGGTCTACGAGCAGTACTTC. Amino acid sequence: CASSLGQGVYEQYF.

The rearrangement joins TRBV4-3 to TRBJ1-2; 11 bases match TRBD1. In germline, CDR1 is LGHNA, CDR2 YSLEER. The CDR3 is 16 amino acids. V shed 3 bases, J shed 5 bases, and the junction held 8 bases outside the gene matches. The CDR3 DNA is TGCGCCAGCAGCCATGACCGGACAGGGGGCTTATATGGCTACACCTTC. The encoded protein is CASSHDRTGGLYGYTF.